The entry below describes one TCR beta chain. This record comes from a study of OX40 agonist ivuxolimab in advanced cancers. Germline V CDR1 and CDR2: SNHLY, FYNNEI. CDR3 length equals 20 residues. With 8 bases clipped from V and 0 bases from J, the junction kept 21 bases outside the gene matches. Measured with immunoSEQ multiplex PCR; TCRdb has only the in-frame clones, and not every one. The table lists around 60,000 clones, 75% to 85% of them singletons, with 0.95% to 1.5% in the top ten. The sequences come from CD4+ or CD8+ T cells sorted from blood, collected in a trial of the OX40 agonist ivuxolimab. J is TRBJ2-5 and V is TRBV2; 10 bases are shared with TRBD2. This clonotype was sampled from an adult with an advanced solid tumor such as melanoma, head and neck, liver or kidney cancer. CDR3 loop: CASHEDGWTSGRGYQETQYF. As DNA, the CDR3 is TGTGCCAGCCATGAGGACGGATGGACTAGCGGACGGGGTTACCAAGAGACCCAGTACTTC. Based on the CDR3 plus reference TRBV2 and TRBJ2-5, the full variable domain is EPEVTQTPSHQVTQMGQEVILRCVPISNHLYFYWYRQILGQKVEFLVSFYNNEISEKSEIFDDQFSVERPDGSNFTLKIRSTKLEDSAMYFCASHEDGWTSGRGYQETQYFGPGTRLLVL.